Listed below are T cell receptor beta chains from one sample, sequenced in a study of T cell repertoires in cytomegalovirus infection. TCRdb itself ran the reads through MiXCR, one entry per CDR3 protein. Of around 230,000 distinct CDR3 sequences in the sample, around 6.4% are singletons; the top ten hold roughly 6.5%. Material for sequencing was PBMCs. The receptors shown here come from a human donor in good health (CMV status not recorded). Some clones in this sample may be carry-over from other donors' samples. Each CDR3 is given with its conserved first and last residue. Each record gives: CDR3 length, D gene, clone size, J gene, V gene, CDR3 DNA, CDR3 protein. The D gene is left open where the match is weak. A clone size is listed for some rows: how often the clone was seen (once, few, many), or a class if it is expanded.

13 | - | many | TRBJ1-6 | TRBV6-1 | TGTGCCAGCACCCGGGGAGGTGGTTCACCCCTCCACTTT | CASTRGGGSPLHF
14 | TRBD1 | many | TRBJ2-7 | TRBV7-2 | TGTGCCAGCAGCATAGGGCAGGGGGTCCGCGAGCAGTACTTC | CASSIGQGVREQYF
14 | - | many | TRBJ1-2 | TRBV7-2 | TGTGCCAGCAGCTGGCTCAGAGAAGGGGAAGGCTACACCTTC | CASSWLREGEGYTF
11 | - | few | TRBJ2-7 | TRBV12-3/TRBV12-4 | TGTGCCAGCGGGGGGACCCACGAGCAGTACTTC | CASGGTHEQYF
18 | TRBD2 | - | TRBJ2-3 | TRBV11-2 | TGTGCCAGCAGCTTAAGTTCGGCTAGCGGGGGAGGAAGGGATACGCAGTATTTT | CASSLSSASGGGRDTQYF
15 | TRBD1 | many | TRBJ1-2 | TRBV7-2 | TGTGCCAGCAGCCTTAGAAGGACAGGTACAGATGGCTACACCTTC | CASSLRRTGTDGYTF
15 | - | many | TRBJ2-2 | TRBV7-2 | TGTGCCAGCAGCTTAGCTTCAAGGGCGGCCGGGGAGCTGTTTTTT | CASSLASRAAGELFF
14 | TRBD2 | many | TRBJ2-1 | TRBV12-3/TRBV12-4 | TGTGCCAGCAGTTTTGGACGGGGGGACGATGAGCAGTTCTTC | CASSFGRGDDEQFF
15 | - | many | TRBJ2-1 | TRBV12-3/TRBV12-4 | TGTGCCAGCACTTGGGCCCCTACTGGGGGCAATGAGCAGTTCTTC | CASTWAPTGGNEQFF
14 | - | many | TRBJ1-1 | TRBV7-9 | TGTGCCAGCAGCTTAGATTCGGGGGGCACTGAAGCTTTCTTT | CASSLDSGGTEAFF
13 | - | many | TRBJ2-1 | TRBV2 | TGTGCCACCACACTTTGGGGGGGGCATGAGCAGTTCTTC | CATTLWGGHEQFF
16 | TRBD1 | - | TRBJ2-1 | TRBV19 | TGTGCCAGTAGTATAAGGGCCCGGACAGGGGGGGGTGAGCAGTTCTTC | CASSIRARTGGGEQFF
12 | - | many | TRBJ2-5 | TRBV7-2 | TGTGCCAGCAGCTTAGCGCAAGAGACCCAGTACTTC | CASSLAQETQYF
11 | - | many | TRBJ2-5 | TRBV29-1 | TGCAGCGTTCGTTCGTGGGAGACCCAGTACTTC | CSVRSWETQYF
14 | - | many | TRBJ1-1 | TRBV6-1 | TGTGCCAGCAGCGAAAAAGGTAGGGGCACTGAAGCTTTCTTT | CASSEKGRGTEAFF
13 | - | - | TRBJ1-5 | TRBV28 | TGTGCCAGCAGTTTCCAGGGGAATCAGCCCCAGCATTTT | CASSFQGNQPQHF
15 | TRBD1 | many | TRBJ2-5 | TRBV29-1 | TGCAGCGGTGACGCACCCGGGACAGGGGCAGAGACCCAGTACTTC | CSGDAPGTGAETQYF
16 | TRBD1 | - | TRBJ1-1 | TRBV5-1 | TGCGCCAGCAGCACCGGGACAGGGGGCACAGACACTGAAGCTTTCTTT | CASSTGTGGTDTEAFF
16 | TRBD2 | many | TRBJ2-5 | TRBV7-2 | TGTGCCAGCAGCTTAGGGAGACTAGCGGGGGCAGAGACCCAGTACTTC | CASSLGRLAGAETQYF
12 | - | few | TRBJ2-5 | TRBV29-1 | TGCAGCGTCGGGAGTCCCCAAGAGACCCAGTACTTC | CSVGSPQETQYF
13 | - | few | TRBJ2-1 | TRBV6-2/TRBV6-3 | TGTGCCAGCAGTTCACCCCTCCGGGGGCCTGGAGACTTC | CASSSPLRGPGDF
12 | - | many | TRBJ1-1 | TRBV20-1 | TGCAGTGCTAGCGTCGGGAGCACTGAAGCTTTCTTT | CSASVGSTEAFF
14 | - | many | TRBJ2-2 | TRBV20-1 | TGCAGTGCTAGAGATAATGGGAACACCGGGGAGCTGTTTTTT | CSARDNGNTGELFF
15 | - | many | TRBJ1-4 | TRBV5-1 | TGCGCCAGCAGCTTGGACGGGTCAGGCGATGAAAAACTGTTTTTT | CASSLDGSGDEKLFF
12 | - | many | TRBJ1-1 | TRBV20-1 | TGCAGTGCTGGGGGGATGAACACTGAAGCTTTCTTT | CSAGGMNTEAFF
15 | TRBD1 | many | TRBJ1-2 | TRBV24-1 | TGTGCCACCAGTGAACGACAGGGGCTTAACTATGGCTACACCTTC | CATSERQGLNYGYTF
18 | - | many | TRBJ2-2 | TRBV6-2/TRBV6-3 | TGTGCCAGCAGTTCCCTCCCGCCAGGACCGGACGCCCCTGGGGAGCTGTTTTTT | CASSSLPPGPDAPGELFF
11 | - | many | TRBJ1-5 | TRBV2 | TGTGCCAGTGGAAGGAATCAGCCCCAGCATTTT | CASGRNQPQHF
16 | - | many | TRBJ1-1 | TRBV19 | TGTGCCAGCACCGGTCTACCGGGGAATGGGCCCCGCGAAGCTTTCTTT | CASTGLPGNGPREAFF
13 | - | many | TRBJ1-1 | TRBV7-2 | TGTGCCAGCAGCTTATACTTTGGCAGCGAAGCTTTCTTT | CASSLYFGSEAFF
11 | - | - | TRBJ1-1 | TRBV29-1 | TGCAGCGTTAGGGGAGGCACTGAAGCTTTCTTT | CSVRGGTEAFF
16 | - | many | TRBJ1-5 | TRBV7-4 | TGTGCCAGCAGCACCTGGGAGGGTATCACTGATCAGCCCCAGCATTTT | CASSTWEGITDQPQHF
14 | - | many | TRBJ2-1 | TRBV7-2 | TGTGCCAGCAGCTTAGTAGGAGGGGATAATGAGCAGTTCTTC | CASSLVGGDNEQFF
13 | - | many | TRBJ2-7 | TRBV7-9 | TGTGCCAGCAGCTTGGGCCTCTCCGACGAGCAGTACTTC | CASSLGLSDEQYF
14 | - | many | TRBJ2-7 | TRBV6-5 | TGTGCCAGCAGTTACTTTGGGGATACCTACGAGCAGTACTTC | CASSYFGDTYEQYF
14 | TRBD1 | - | TRBJ1-2 | TRBV7-9 | TGTGCCAGCAGCTTACTCGGGACAGGCGATGGCTACACCTTC | CASSLLGTGDGYTF
13 | - | many | TRBJ1-2 | TRBV29-1 | TGCAGCGTTGAAGAGCCAGGGGCCTATGGCTACACCTTC | CSVEEPGAYGYTF
13 | - | many | TRBJ1-2 | TRBV19 | TGTGCCAGTAGTATTGACTCGACCTATGGCTACACCTTC | CASSIDSTYGYTF
15 | - | - | TRBJ1-4 | TRBV3-1 | TGTGCCAGCAGCCAACGACAGGTGTCGGGTGAAAAACTGTTTTTT | CASSQRQVSGEKLFF
11 | - | many | TRBJ1-1 | TRBV6-5 | TGTGCCAGCAGTCGAAACACTGAAGCTTTCTTT | CASSRNTEAFF
14 | TRBD1 | - | TRBJ2-1 | TRBV20-1 | TGCAGTGCGATGGGACAGGGAGGGAGGAATGAGCAGTTCTTC | CSAMGQGGRNEQFF
16 | TRBD2 | many | TRBJ2-1 | TRBV5-1 | TGCGCCAGCAGCCCCGTAACTAGCGACCTGAACAATGAGCAGTTCTTC | CASSPVTSDLNNEQFF
15 | TRBD1 | few | TRBJ1-2 | TRBV6-5 | TGTGCCAGCAGCCTTCGGGACAGGGGGCGGGATGGCTACACCTTC | CASSLRDRGRDGYTF
14 | TRBD1 | - | TRBJ2-7 | TRBV20-1 | TGCAGTGCTCCTGGACAGGCCAACTCCTACGAGCAGTACTTC | CSAPGQANSYEQYF
14 | TRBD2 | many | TRBJ2-7 | TRBV7-2 | TGTGCCAGCAGGACTAGCACGGACTCCTACGAGCAGTACTTC | CASRTSTDSYEQYF
16 | TRBD1 | few | TRBJ2-7 | TRBV27 | TGTGCCAGCAGTTCGCTCCGGGACAGGGCCTCCTACGAGCAGTACTTC | CASSSLRDRASYEQYF
13 | - | many | TRBJ1-5 | TRBV6-2/TRBV6-3 | TGTGCCAGCAGTCCAATAAACGGGGCGGCCCAGCATTTT | CASSPINGAAQHF
12 | - | many | TRBJ2-7 | TRBV2 | TGTGCCAGCAGGGAATCATGGGGCGAGCAGTACTTC | CASRESWGEQYF
14 | - | many | TRBJ2-7 | TRBV28 | TGTGCCAGCAGTTTAGGAGTAGCGAGGGACGAGCAGTACTTC | CASSLGVARDEQYF
15 | TRBD1 | few | TRBJ2-7 | TRBV7-9 | TGTGCCAGCAGCCCCCGGACAGGGGACCCCTACGAGCAGTACTTC | CASSPRTGDPYEQYF
15 | TRBD1 | many | TRBJ2-7 | TRBV6-5 | TGTGCCAGCAGTTACGACAGGGGGAGCTCCTACGAGCAGTACTTC | CASSYDRGSSYEQYF
15 | TRBD1 | many | TRBJ1-6 | TRBV6-6 | TGTGCCAGCAGTTACCATGACAGGGAAAGTTCACCCCTCCACTTT | CASSYHDRESSPLHF
14 | - | many | TRBJ1-5 | TRBV2 | TGTGCCAGCTCGGGGAACAAGGGCAATCAGCCCCAGCATTTT | CASSGNKGNQPQHF
14 | TRBD2 | many | TRBJ2-3 | TRBV4-2 | TGTGCCAGCAGCCCGGGGGGGGCGCAGGATACGCAGTATTTT | CASSPGGAQDTQYF
13 | TRBD1 | many | TRBJ1-1 | TRBV5-1 | TGCGCCAGCAGGGGACAGATAAACACTGAAGCTTTCTTT | CASRGQINTEAFF
14 | - | many | TRBJ1-1 | TRBV7-2 | TGTGCCAGCACCCCATTGGGGGCACACACTGAAGCTTTCTTT | CASTPLGAHTEAFF
15 | TRBD1 | many | TRBJ1-6 | TRBV14 | TGTGCCAGCAGCCTCGGACAGGCGTGGAATTCACCCCTCCACTTT | CASSLGQAWNSPLHF
14 | TRBD2 | many | TRBJ2-5 | TRBV20-1 | TGCAGTGCTGGCTCGACTAGCCCCCCAGAGACCCAGTACTTC | CSAGSTSPPETQYF
14 | - | many | TRBJ1-1 | TRBV28 | TGTGCCAGCAGTGGGCAGGCCTCGAACACTGAAGCTTTCTTT | CASSGQASNTEAFF
18 | TRBD2 | few | TRBJ2-5 | TRBV20-1 | TGCAGTGCTAGAGTCCTATCTACGACTAGCGGGGGAGGAGAGACCCAGTACTTC | CSARVLSTTSGGGETQYF